In this sample, the clone carrying this T cell receptor beta chain turned up many times. Its antigen is undetermined. The V end lost 5 bases, the J end lost 6 bases, and 13 bases lay between the germline ends. CDR3 size: 14 residues. Germline loops: CDR1 MNHNY, CDR2 SVGAGI (reference sequence). This specimen belongs to a study of spatial heterogeneity in lung cancer. Whole-study results and caveats: Mutation counts in tumors were tracked by counts of expanded intratumoral alpha and beta TCRs.

Time point described: sample taken at primary tumor resection. TCRdb re-derived calls from the 5' RACE reads in MiXCR, one entry per CDR3 protein. The sample carries 5,100 or so distinct CDR3 sequences, about 7.4% recorded once. This sequence joins TRBV6-6 and TRBJ2-2; no clear D gene. This TCR was recovered from a male donor with early-stage non-small cell lung cancer. This sample comprised lung tumor tissue, obtained at surgery. In DNA form, the CDR3 reads TGTGCCAGCAGTACCCAAAGTTTGCCCGGGGAGCTGTTTTTT. Translated, it gives CASSTQSLPGELFF.